This T cell receptor (beta chain) emerged from a study of identical twins. General observations from the study: The study drew conclusions from cross-sectional statistical analysis, not from following the same donors.

Every donor was a healthy Caucasian. TCRdb ran MiXCR on the 5' RACE reads and lists one entry per CDR3 protein. The data hold approximately 530,000 distinct CDR3 sequences, with about 22% observed a single time. This clonotype was detected only a few times. Antigen unknown. The ends were cut back, 4 bases at V and 1 base at J, with 13 bases in the middle. The germline CDR1 and CDR2 sequences are SGHRS and YFSETQ. This CDR3 comprises 15 residues. These data were likewise used in another study, on yellow fever vaccine responses in identical twins.

The sequence was obtained from a woman aged 18-35 years in good health. V is TRBV5-1 and J is TRBJ2-3, with D unresolved. The specimen sequenced was CD4+ T cells sorted from blood. The CDR3 nucleotides read TGCGCCAGCAGCCCGATCCGCGAAGGCACAGATACGCAGTATTTT. The encoded protein is CASSPIREGTDTQYF. The full variable domain, in which reference TRBV5-1 and TRBJ2-3 provide the parts outside the CDR3, is KAGVTQTPRYLIKTRGQQVTLSCSPISGHRSVSWYQQTPGQGLQFLFEYFSETQRNKGNFPGRFSGRQFSNSRSEMNVSTLELGDSALYLCASSPIREGTDTQYFGPGTRLTVL.